These 24 T cell receptor beta chains were sequenced from one sample in a study of cytomegalovirus exposure and HLA in healthy donors. 60 Vbeta and 13 Jbeta primers were used in PCR. Generated by immunoSEQ multiplex PCR, the TCRdb table keeps only in-frame clones and is missing some. The repertoire holds 200,000 to 250,000 clones, with around four fifths as singletons. Sequenced material: PBMCs. Receptors originate from a woman aged 55-70 years in good health and CMV-seropositive.

The chain uses TRBV4-3 and TRBJ2-7, with D unresolved. Germline CDR1 is LGHNA and CDR2 is YSLEER. CDR3 size: 13 residues. Trimming shortened V by 0 bases and J by 2 bases, and 5 bases separated the two germline ends. CDR3 region: CASSQDPTYEQYF. The CDR3 nucleotides read TGCGCCAGCAGCCAAGATCCCACCTACGAGCAGTACTTC.

On this clone itself: Other DNA sequences of this sample code for an identical CDR3. In nucleotides, the CDR3 is TGCGCCAGCAGCTTACAGGGGGGCTCCTACGAGCAGTACTTC. Its protein is CASSLQGGSYEQYF. The J gene is TRBJ2-7, the V gene TRBV5-1; 8 bases are shared with TRBD1. In germline, CDR1 is SGHRS, CDR2 YFSETQ. The CDR3 sequence is 14 residues long. After removal of 2 bases from V and 0 bases from J, the junction contained 1 base not matched to a gene.

The rearrangement uses TRBV7-9 and TRBJ2-1; tentative D call: TRBD1 (6 bases). The length of the CDR3 is 13 residues. The germline V gene has CDR1 SEHNR and CDR2 FQNEAQ (reference sequence). V lost 5 bases, J lost 5 bases, and 10 bases lay in between. CDR3 sequence: CASSRQVHNEQFF. The CDR3 DNA is TGTGCCAGCAGCCGACAGGTCCACAATGAGCAGTTCTTC. The full variable domain, rest sourced from reference TRBV7-9 and TRBJ2-1, is DTGVSQNPRHKITKRGQNVTFRCDPISEHNRLYWYRQTLGQGPEFLTYFQNEAQLEKSRLLSDRFSAERPKGSFSTLEIQRTEQGDSAMYLCASSRQVHNEQFFGPGTRLTVL.

This chain joins TRBV7-6 and TRBJ1-3; 7 positions agree with TRBD1. V dropped 1 base and J dropped 2; count of bases not matched to a gene: 8. Germline V gives CDR1 SGHVS, CDR2 FNYEAQ. This CDR3 contains 17 residues. CDR3 bases: TGTGCCAGCAGCTTAGGACAGGGTACTAGGACTGGAAACACCATATATTTT. Amino acids: CASSLGQGTRTGNTIYF.

The chain couples TRBV11-2 to TRBJ2-2; possible D gene TRBD1, 5 bases. CDR1 and CDR2 from the germline V gene are SGHAT and FQNNGV. This CDR3 spans 15 amino acids. The V end was cut by 5 bases, the J end by 6 bases, with 16 bases between. The CDR3 here is CASSPQAGTAGELFF. CDR3 in DNA: TGTGCCAGCAGCCCACAGGCAGGCACAGCCGGGGAGCTGTTTTTT.

The chain recombines TRBV7-2 with TRBJ2-7; tentatively, D is TRBD2 (7 bases). Trimming stripped 4 bases from V and 5 bases from J, with 15 bases between. The germline gives CDR1 SGHTA, CDR2 FQGNSA. The CDR3 runs to 14 residues. The CDR3 region has the DNA TGTGCCAGCAGCTCCCTGGGGGGGCACCACGAGCAGTACTTC. Protein product: CASSSLGGHHEQYF.

This chain links TRBV5-1 with TRBJ2-2; 7 nucleotides line up with TRBD1. The CDR3 is made up of 13 amino acids. Looked up from germline, CDR1 is SGHRS and CDR2 is YFSETQ. The ends lost 7 bases at V and 9 bases at J; junction bases unmatched: 9. Here the CDR3 reads CASHDRDLRELFF. CDR3 bases: TGCGCCAGCCACGACAGGGATCTCCGGGAGCTGTTTTTT.

This clone was detected only a few times. The chain employs TRBV5-1 and TRBJ2-7, with 9 bases fitting TRBD1. Trimming removed 3 bases from V and 7 bases from J; junction bases left unmatched: 11. CDR1 is SGHRS and CDR2 is YFSETQ in the germline V gene. This CDR3 contains 15 residues. The CDR3, as DNA: TGCGCCAGCAGCTGGACCGGGACAGGGAAAGGTGAGCAGTACTTC. It is translated as CASSWTGTGKGEQYF.

This chain uses TRBV5-1 with TRBJ1-4; 9 bases map to TRBD1. J lost 8 bases, V lost 4 bases, and 6 bases had no gene match. The CDR3 runs 14 residues. Germline V gene data show CDR1 as SGHRS and CDR2 as YFSETQ. The CDR3 loop is CASSTGTGYEKLFF. In nucleotides, the CDR3 is TGCGCCAGCAGCACCGGGACAGGGTACGAAAAACTGTTTTTT.

The gene calls are TRBV6-5 and TRBJ2-5, with 10 bases identical to TRBD1. The CDR3 length is 14 residues. The germline gives CDR1 MNHEY, CDR2 SVGAGI. V was pared by 6 bases and J by 2 bases, with 3 bases of the junction left unmatched. For the CDR3, the DNA is TGTGCCAGCAGACGGGACAGGGGACAAGAGACCCAGTACTTC. It translates to CASRRDRGQETQYF.

This clone was recorded a few times. V and J are TRBV7-9 and TRBJ2-1; 8 nucleotides align to TRBD1. The germline gives CDR1 SEHNR, CDR2 FQNEAQ (reference sequence). Germline trimming cut 4 bases from V and 16 bases from J; bases unmatched to any gene: 9. The CDR3 contains 12 residues. As DNA, the CDR3 is TGTGCCAGCAGCTCCAGGGGGCCCCATTTATTCTTC. Translated: CASSSRGPHLFF.

This chain uses TRBV15 with TRBJ2-1; 8 bases agree with TRBD2. From germline, CDR1 is LNHNV and CDR2 YYDKDF (reference sequence). With V trimmed by 5 bases and J by 7 bases, 16 bases remained unmatched. The CDR3 has 17 amino acids. CDR3 region: CATSEISASGRWNEQFF. In DNA, the CDR3 is TGTGCCACCAGCGAGATCTCGGCGAGCGGGAGATGGAATGAGCAGTTCTTC. Drawing the rest from reference TRBV15 and TRBJ2-1, the complete variable domain is DAMVIQNPRYQVTQFGKPVTLSCSQTLNHNVMYWYQQKSSQAPKLLFHYYDKDFNNEADTPDNFQSRRPNTSFCFLDIRSPGLGDTAMYLCATSEISASGRWNEQFFGPGTRLTVL.

In this sample, this clone turned up once. This rearrangement joins TRBV19 to TRBJ2-1, with TRBD2 as a possible D gene (5 bases). Germline CDR1 and CDR2: LNHDA and SQIVND (reference sequence). The CDR3 is made up of 14 amino acids. Trimming pared 6 bases from V and 2 bases from J, leaving 11 bases between. For the CDR3, the DNA is TGTGCCAGTAGAGGTCCAGCGGCCTACAATGAGCAGTTCTTC. The encoded protein is CASRGPAAYNEQFF.

The V call is TRBV30, the J call TRBJ1-1, with no clear D. V was clipped by 2 bases and J by 6 bases, with 10 bases between them. The germline CDR1 and CDR2 sequences are GTSNPN and SVGIG (reference sequence). The CDR3 loop spans 12 amino acids. CDR3 sequence: CAWSRSPSEAFF. The CDR3 DNA reads TGTGCCTGGAGTCGGAGCCCCTCTGAAGCTTTCTTT.

The chain combines TRBV9 with TRBJ1-6; D call uncertain. Germline V gene data show CDR1 as SGDLS and CDR2 as YYNGEE. This CDR3 comprises 15 residues. Trimming cost V 0 bases and J 0 bases, with 4 bases left between them. CDR3 nucleotide sequence: TGTGCCAGCAGCGTAGATAGCTCCTATAATTCACCCCTCCACTTT. This gives the protein CASSVDSSYNSPLHF.

The J gene is TRBJ1-3, the V gene TRBV5-1, with 8 bases fitting TRBD1. CDR3 length: 16 residues. With V trimmed by 1 base and J by 4 bases, 7 bases remained unmatched. CDR1 and CDR2 from the germline V gene are SGHRS and YFSETQ. Written as DNA, the CDR3 is TGCGCCAGCAGCTTGTTTGGGACAGGAGCGGGAAACACCATATATTTT. Amino acid sequence: CASSLFGTGAGNTIYF.

This clone was seen more than once but under ten times. The rearrangement joins TRBV20-1 to TRBJ1-1; D is ambiguous. CDR1 is DFQATT and CDR2 is SNEGSKA in the germline V gene (reference sequence). This CDR3 spans 11 amino acids. V dropped 4 bases and J dropped 2 bases, with 5 bases sitting between them. CDR3 sequence reads: CSAMANTEAFF. Here the CDR3 DNA reads TGCAGTGCTATGGCAAACACTGAAGCTTTCTTT.

This rearrangement joins TRBV5-1 to TRBJ2-5, with D perhaps TRBD2 (6 bases). The V gene's germline CDR1 is SGHRS and CDR2 YFSETQ. The CDR3 loop spans 16 amino acids. V lost 1 base and J lost 0, with 13 bases in between. CDR3 sequence: CASSLNIGTYQETQYF. The DNA for the CDR3 is TGCGCCAGCAGCTTGAACATCGGGACTTACCAAGAGACCCAGTACTTC.

The chain links TRBV30 to TRBJ2-7, with D perhaps matching TRBD2 (7 bases). Germline values: CDR1 GTSNPN, CDR2 SVGIG (reference sequence). This CDR3 has 14 amino acids. Deletions cut 0 bases from V and 2 bases from J, with 11 bases between. This chain's CDR3 is CAWSVGGVTYEQYF. CDR3 coding DNA: TGTGCCTGGAGTGTAGGGGGGGTCACCTACGAGCAGTACTTC.

The rearrangement joins TRBV25-1 to TRBJ1-1; no clear D gene. The length of the CDR3 is 14 residues. V lost 2 bases and J lost 7, with 14 bases in between. Germline CDR1 is MGHDK and CDR2 is SYGVNS. CDR3 sequence: CASSERAPDSEAFF. CDR3 DNA sequence: TGTGCCAGCAGTGAAAGAGCTCCCGATAGTGAAGCTTTCTTT.

A word on this clone: One end of the junction is discordant with germline, which a read error may explain. This CDR3 is also generated by other DNA sequences in the sample. The CDR3 nucleotides read TGCGCCAGCATAGGTCGGGGTAGCAATCAGCCCCAGCATTTT. Translated: CASIGRGSNQPQHF. The chain uses TRBV6-6 and TRBJ1-5; D remains unclear. The CDR3 sequence is 14 residues long. From germline, CDR1 is MNHNY and CDR2 SVGAGI (reference sequence).

V and J are TRBV9 and TRBJ2-3, with 10 bases identical to TRBD1. V lost 0 bases and J lost 7; bases outside the gene matches: 8. From germline, CDR1 is SGDLS and CDR2 YYNGEE. The CDR3 spans 16 residues. DNA for the CDR3: TGTGCCAGCAGCGTAGCTGGGACAGGGGAAACGAATACGCAGTATTTT. Amino acid sequence: CASSVAGTGETNTQYF.

V is TRBV28 and J is TRBJ1-6; 7 bases map to TRBD1. The CDR3 sequence is 14 residues long. Trimming took 6 bases from V and 7 from J; bases not matched to a gene: 6. CDR1 and CDR2 from the germline V gene are MDHEN and SYDVKM. Here the CDR3 DNA reads TGTGCCAGCAGCCTGACAGGGAGGAATTCACCCCTCCACTTT. Its translation is CASSLTGRNSPLHF.

As for this clone: The same CDR3 is also encoded by other DNA sequences in this sample. The rearrangement links TRBV5-1 to TRBJ1-3; D gene ambiguous. Trimming took 0 bases from V and 4 from J, leaving 8 bases between them. There are 14 residues in the CDR3. Germline values: CDR1 SGHRS, CDR2 YFSETQ. CDR3 nucleotide sequence: TGCGCCAGCAGCTTGGGTACAGCCGGAAACACCATATATTTT. Translating gives CASSLGTAGNTIYF.